This T cell receptor (beta chain) was obtained from a study of T-cell memory formation after mild COVID-19. TCR alpha and TCR beta cDNA libraries carrying sample barcodes and UMIs came from 5'RACE with constant-segment primers. MiXCR was run by TCRdb on the 5' RACE reads, yielding one entry per CDR3 protein. The table shows just over 200,000 distinct CDR3 sequences, with 7.5% to 10% occurring only once. This clonotype turned up a few times. CDR3 length: 14 amino acids. The V gene lost 5 bases and the J gene lost 4 bases, with 14 bases spanning the gap. CDR1 is LGHNA and CDR2 is YSLEER in the germline V gene.

The V and J genes are TRBV4-3 and TRBJ1-1, with D possibly being TRBD1 (6 bases). The specimen sequenced was PBMCs or a T cell subset sorted from them (not recorded which). The receptor comes from a man aged 18 to 29 who had mild COVID-19 (a few samples of this study predate the infection). Cell type and time point are not known. The CDR3 DNA follows: TGCGCCAGCAGCGCACCTGGAGGGGGCACTGAAGCTTTCTTT. Amino acid sequence: CASSAPGGGTEAFF.